This entry lists 18 T cell receptor beta chains sequenced from one sample in a study of OX40 agonist ivuxolimab in advanced cancers. Clones were sequenced by immunoSEQ multiplex PCR, and TCRdb holds only the in-frame ones, with some missing. The sample comprises about 18,000 clones, approximately 83% of which are singletons, and 60% to 80% rests with the top ten. The sample was CD4+ or CD8+ T cells sorted from blood, taken in a trial of the OX40 agonist ivuxolimab. The source is an adult with an advanced solid tumor such as melanoma, head and neck, liver or kidney cancer.

This chain connects TRBV6-4 to TRBJ2-2; no definite D call. Per the germline V gene, CDR1 is MRHNA and CDR2 is SNTAGT. The CDR3 is 14 residues long. The V gene lost 3 bases and the J gene lost 1 base, with 6 bases spanning the gap. CDR3 nucleotides: TGTGCCAGCAGTGAACAGTTGAACACCGGGGAGCTGTTTTTT. It encodes CASSEQLNTGELFF.

The genes are TRBV6-5 and TRBJ1-1; TRBD1 aligns across 7 bases. Germline V gene lookup returns CDR1 MNHEY and CDR2 SVGAGI. The CDR3 has 13 residues. J was trimmed by 5 bases and V by 6 bases; bases with no gene match: 6. This chain's CDR3 is CASRTGLETEAFF. CDR3 coding DNA: TGTGCCAGCAGGACAGGGTTGGAGACTGAAGCTTTCTTT.

V and J are TRBV19 and TRBJ2-7; no clear D gene. The CDR3 length is 15 residues. CDR1 LNHDA and CDR2 SQIVND come from the germline V gene (reference sequence). V was cut by 1 base and J by 0 bases, with 10 bases left in between. The CDR3, as DNA: TGTGCCAGTAGTATAGTATGGGGAACCTCCTACGAGCAGTACTTC. Its translation: CASSIVWGTSYEQYF.

V usage is TRBV19 and J usage is TRBJ1-5, with 7 bases aligning to TRBD1. CDR1 and CDR2 from the germline V gene are LNHDA and SQIVND (reference sequence). The CDR3 contains 16 residues. Trimming cost V 1 base and J 2 bases; bases outside gene matches: 5. The CDR3 coding sequence is TGTGCCAGTAGTATAGGTTTAGGGGGCGGCAATCAGCCCCAGCATTTT. Its translation is CASSIGLGGGNQPQHF.

This chain joins TRBV5-6 and TRBJ2-4; 7 bases map to TRBD2. CDR1 is SGHDT and CDR2 is YYEEEE in the germline V gene. The CDR3 length is 16 residues. V shed 0 bases, J shed 1 base, and the junction held 4 bases outside the gene matches. CDR3 in amino acids: CASSLAGRGAKNIQYF. The CDR3 DNA sequence: TGTGCCAGCAGCTTGGCAGGGCGGGGGGCCAAAAACATTCAGTACTTC.

The chain combines TRBV9 with TRBJ2-7; no firm D call. CDR1 and CDR2 from the germline V gene are SGDLS and YYNGEE. The CDR3 covers 13 residues. V lost 1 base and J lost 6, with 11 bases in between. The CDR3 sequence is CASSVFSGSEQYF. The CDR3 nucleotides read TGTGCCAGCAGCGTATTTTCCGGTAGCGAGCAGTACTTC.

The chain carries TRBV7-8 and TRBJ2-1; D is perhaps TRBD1 (6 bases). Germline V lookup: CDR1 SGHVS, CDR2 FQNEAQ. The CDR3 consists of 16 residues. V lost 6 bases to trimming and J lost 0 bases, with 15 bases between them. CDR3 nucleotides: TGTGCCAGCAGTAGGGGGTTGGGGAGCTCCTACAATGAGCAGTTCTTC. It codes for CASSRGLGSSYNEQFF.

This chain uses TRBV7-6 with TRBJ2-1; TRBD2 might be the D (5 bases). Germline CDR1 reads SGHVS; CDR2 reads FNYEAQ. This CDR3 has 14 amino acids. Trimming cost V 5 bases and J 5 bases, with 13 bases left between them. The CDR3 loop reads CASSPGVSHNEQFF. Written as DNA, the CDR3 is TGTGCCAGCAGCCCCGGGGTGAGCCACAATGAGCAGTTCTTC.

The rearrangement joins TRBV4-1 to TRBJ2-5, with D maybe TRBD2 (6 bases). Germline CDR1 reads MGHRA; CDR2 reads YSYEKL. The CDR3 is 16 residues long. V was clipped by 0 bases and J by 2 bases, with 13 bases between them. In DNA form, the CDR3 reads TGCGCCAGCAGCCAAGATTACAGCGGGCTACAAGAGACCCAGTACTTC. This sequence encodes CASSQDYSGLQETQYF.

V is TRBV9 and J is TRBJ2-3; TRBD2 matches 8 bases. The CDR3 is 16 residues long. Germline trimming cut 4 bases from V and 3 bases from J; bases unmatched to any gene: 10. Germline loops: CDR1 SGDLS, CDR2 YYNGEE. CDR3 coding DNA: TGTGCCAGCAGCACGCCGCTGACTAGCGAAACAGATACGCAGTATTTT. Encoded protein: CASSTPLTSETDTQYF.

There are a few counts of this clone. The V gene is TRBV6-4, the J gene TRBJ2-1; 9 nucleotides align to TRBD2. Trimming cost V 5 bases and J 6 bases; bases outside gene matches: 5. This CDR3 spans 14 amino acids. Germline lookup yields CDR1 MRHNA and CDR2 SNTAGT. CDR3 DNA sequence: TGTGCCAGCAGTCCAGCGGGAGGAATCAATGAGCAGTTCTTC. Residues: CASSPAGGINEQFF.

The chain links TRBV19 to TRBJ2-5; TRBD1 aligns across 7 bases. With V trimmed by 6 bases and J by 5 bases, 9 bases remained unmatched. CDR1 is LNHDA, CDR2 SQIVND, per germline (reference sequence). This CDR3 is 14 amino acids long. The CDR3 region has the DNA TGTGCCAGTAGCCCCACAGGGGATTGGGAGACCCAGTACTTC. Translated, it gives CASSPTGDWETQYF. Based on the CDR3 plus reference TRBV19 and TRBJ2-5, the full variable domain is DGGITQSPKYLFRKEGQNVTLSCEQNLNHDAMYWYRQDPGQGLRLIYYSQIVNDFQKGDIAEGYSVSREKKESFPLTVTSAQKNPTAFYLCASSPTGDWETQYFGPGTRLLVL.

This chain links TRBV6-4 with TRBJ2-1, with a possible D match to TRBD2 (5 bases). Germline lookup yields CDR1 MRHNA and CDR2 SNTAGT. This CDR3 has 15 residues. Trimming stripped 3 bases from V and 3 bases from J, with 12 bases between. The CDR3 DNA reads as TGTGCCAGCAGTGATCGGGGTAAAGGCTACAATGAGCAGTTCTTC. It yields the protein CASSDRGKGYNEQFF.

This clone has only a few counts. The chain is built from TRBV4-1 and TRBJ1-3; 7 bases agree with TRBD1. Germline values: CDR1 MGHRA, CDR2 YSYEKL. The CDR3 loop spans 16 amino acids. Trimming cost V 3 bases and J 3 bases; bases outside gene matches: 8. The CDR3 nucleotides are TGCGCCAGCAGCCAGGGGGAGGGGGCTGGTGGAAACACCATATATTTT. It codes for CASSQGEGAGGNTIYF.

This chain links TRBV5-1 with TRBJ2-5; possible D gene TRBD1, 6 bases. The CDR3 extends over 15 amino acids. Trimming took off 0 bases at V and 0 bases at J, with 9 bases between the two ends. Looked up from germline, CDR1 is SGHRS and CDR2 is YFSETQ. The CDR3 DNA reads as TGCGCCAGCAGCTTGGGGGGGCCTTACCAAGAGACCCAGTACTTC. Translation: CASSLGGPYQETQYF.

The V and J genes are TRBV28 and TRBJ2-7, with D hard to call. The CDR3 runs 14 residues. V lost 3 bases, J lost 0 bases, and 9 bases lay in between. Germline CDR1 is MDHEN and CDR2 is SYDVKM. The CDR3 nucleotides are TGTGCCAGCAGTTTCGCAGTCAACTCCTACGAGCAGTACTTC. Residues: CASSFAVNSYEQYF.

This sequence joins TRBV2 and TRBJ2-5; the D gene could be TRBD1 or TRBD2 (6 bases each). V gave up 3 bases and J gave up 3 bases, with 17 bases separating them. The CDR3 spans 16 residues. The germline CDR1 and CDR2 sequences are SNHLY and FYNNEI. CDR3 protein: CASSDWAQEGEETQYF. For the CDR3, the DNA is TGTGCCAGCAGTGACTGGGCCCAGGAGGGGGAAGAGACCCAGTACTTC. The full variable domain, rest sourced from reference TRBV2 and TRBJ2-5, is EPEVTQTPSHQVTQMGQEVILRCVPISNHLYFYWYRQILGQKVEFLVSFYNNEISEKSEIFDDQFSVERPDGSNFTLKIRSTKLEDSAMYFCASSDWAQEGEETQYFGPGTRLLVL.

The chain carries TRBV11-2 and TRBJ1-1; weak D call: TRBD1 (5 bases). V dropped 0 bases and J dropped 7 bases, with 6 bases sitting between them. The germline gives CDR1 SGHAT, CDR2 FQNNGV. The CDR3 is 12 residues long. This CDR3 is CASSLEDNEAFF. In nucleotides, the CDR3 is TGTGCCAGCAGCTTAGAGGACAATGAAGCTTTCTTT.